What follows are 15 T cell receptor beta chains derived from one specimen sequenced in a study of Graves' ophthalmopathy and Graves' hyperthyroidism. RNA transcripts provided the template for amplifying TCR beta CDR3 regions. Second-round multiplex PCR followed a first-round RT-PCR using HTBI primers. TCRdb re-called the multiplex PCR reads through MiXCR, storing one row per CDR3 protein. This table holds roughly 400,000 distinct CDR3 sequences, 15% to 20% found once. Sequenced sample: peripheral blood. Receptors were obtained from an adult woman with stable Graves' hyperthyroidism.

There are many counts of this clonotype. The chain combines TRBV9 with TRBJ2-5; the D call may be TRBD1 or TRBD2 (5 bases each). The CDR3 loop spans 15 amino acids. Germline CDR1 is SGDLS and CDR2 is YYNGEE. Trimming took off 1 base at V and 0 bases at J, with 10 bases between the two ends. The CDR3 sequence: CASSVLAGYQETQYF. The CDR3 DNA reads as TGTGCCAGCAGCGTACTAGCAGGGTACCAAGAGACCCAGTACTTC.

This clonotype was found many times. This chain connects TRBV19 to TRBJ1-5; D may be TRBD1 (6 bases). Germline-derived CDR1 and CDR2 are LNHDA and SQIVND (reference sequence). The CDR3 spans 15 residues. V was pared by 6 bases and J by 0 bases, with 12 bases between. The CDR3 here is CASSKGGGSNQPQHF. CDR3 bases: TGTGCCAGTAGCAAGGGGGGCGGTAGCAATCAGCCCCAGCATTTT. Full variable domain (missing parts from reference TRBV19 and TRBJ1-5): DGGITQSPKYLFRKEGQNVTLSCEQNLNHDAMYWYRQDPGQGLRLIYYSQIVNDFQKGDIAEGYSVSREKKESFPLTVTSAQKNPTAFYLCASSKGGGSNQPQHFGDGTRLSIL.

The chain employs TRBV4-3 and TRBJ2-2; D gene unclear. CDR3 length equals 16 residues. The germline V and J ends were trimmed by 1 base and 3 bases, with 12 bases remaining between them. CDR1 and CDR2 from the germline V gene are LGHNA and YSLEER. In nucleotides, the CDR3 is TGCGCCAGCAGCCAAGGAACCGGGTCGTACACCGGGGAGCTGTTTTTT. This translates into CASSQGTGSYTGELFF.

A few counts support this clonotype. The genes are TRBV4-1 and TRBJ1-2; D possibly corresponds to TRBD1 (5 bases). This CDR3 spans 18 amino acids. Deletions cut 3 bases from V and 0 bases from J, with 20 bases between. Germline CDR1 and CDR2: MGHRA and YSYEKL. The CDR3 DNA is TGCGCCAGCAGCCACCTGCGGAGGGGTCCCAGACCTAACTATGGCTACACCTTC. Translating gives CASSHLRRGPRPNYGYTF.

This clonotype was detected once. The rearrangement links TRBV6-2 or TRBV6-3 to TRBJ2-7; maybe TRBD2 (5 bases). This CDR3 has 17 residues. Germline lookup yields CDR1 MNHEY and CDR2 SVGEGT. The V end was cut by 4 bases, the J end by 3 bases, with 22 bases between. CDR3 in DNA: TGTGCCAGCAGTTGGGGAGTCGGGGAGTTCGAAAACTACGAGCAGTACGTC. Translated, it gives CASSWGVGEFENYEQYV.

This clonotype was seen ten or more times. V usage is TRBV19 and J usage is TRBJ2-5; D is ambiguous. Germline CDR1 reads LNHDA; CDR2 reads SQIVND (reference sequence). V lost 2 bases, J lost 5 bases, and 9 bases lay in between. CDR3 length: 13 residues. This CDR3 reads CASSISRLETQYF. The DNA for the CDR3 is TGTGCCAGTAGTATATCGCGGCTGGAGACCCAGTACTTC.

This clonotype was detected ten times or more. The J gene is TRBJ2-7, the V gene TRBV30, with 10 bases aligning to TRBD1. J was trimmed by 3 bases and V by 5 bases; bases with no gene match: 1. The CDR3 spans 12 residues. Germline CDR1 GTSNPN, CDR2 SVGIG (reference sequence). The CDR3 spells CAWGTGDYEQYF. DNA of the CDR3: TGTGCCTGGGGGACAGGGGACTACGAGCAGTACTTC.

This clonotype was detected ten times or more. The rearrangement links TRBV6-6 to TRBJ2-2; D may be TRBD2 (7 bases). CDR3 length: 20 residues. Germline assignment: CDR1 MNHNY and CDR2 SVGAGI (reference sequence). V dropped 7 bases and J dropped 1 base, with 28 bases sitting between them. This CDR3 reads CASIPGRAGVILGNTGELFF. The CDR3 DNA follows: TGTGCCAGCATCCCTGGGAGGGCAGGGGTTATATTAGGGAACACCGGGGAGCTGTTTTTT.

The CDR3 region has the DNA TGTGCCAGCAGTTATCCGGGACGTCTTGGAGAGACCCAGTACTTC. This codes for CASSYPGRLGETQYF. The genes are TRBV6-2 or TRBV6-3 and TRBJ2-5; D may correspond to TRBD1 or TRBD2 (5 bases each). CDR1 is MNHEY, CDR2 SVGEGT, per germline. There are 15 residues in the CDR3. The germline V and J ends were trimmed by 3 bases and 4 bases, with 15 bases remaining between them.

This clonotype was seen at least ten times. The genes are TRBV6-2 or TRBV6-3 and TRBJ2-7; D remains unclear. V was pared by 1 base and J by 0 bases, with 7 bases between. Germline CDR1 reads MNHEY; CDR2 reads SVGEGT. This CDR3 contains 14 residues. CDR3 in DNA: TGTGCCAGCAGTTACTTCCTGAACTCCTACGAGCAGTACTTC. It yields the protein CASSYFLNSYEQYF.

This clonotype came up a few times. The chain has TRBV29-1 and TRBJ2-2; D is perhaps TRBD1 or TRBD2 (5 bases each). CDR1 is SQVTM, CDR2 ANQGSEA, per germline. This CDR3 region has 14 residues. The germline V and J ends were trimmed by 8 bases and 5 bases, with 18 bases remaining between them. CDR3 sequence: CSSTGTEVTGELFF. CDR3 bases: TGCAGCTCCACCGGGACCGAGGTTACCGGGGAGCTGTTTTTT.

CDR3 coding DNA: TGCAGTGCTAGAGAGACAGGGGATTACACTGAAGCTTTCTTT. Amino acid sequence: CSARETGDYTEAFF. This chain joins TRBV20-1 and TRBJ1-1; 8 bases line up with TRBD1. The CDR3 is made up of 14 amino acids. Germline values: CDR1 DFQATT, CDR2 SNEGSKA (reference sequence). V dropped 0 bases and J dropped 3; count of bases not matched to a gene: 3.

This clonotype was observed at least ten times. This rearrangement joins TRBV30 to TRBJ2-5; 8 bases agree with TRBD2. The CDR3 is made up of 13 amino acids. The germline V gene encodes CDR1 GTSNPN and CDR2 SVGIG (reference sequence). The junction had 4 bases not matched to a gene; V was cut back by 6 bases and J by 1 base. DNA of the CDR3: TGTGCCTGCCAACTAGCGGCCCAAGAGACCCAGTACTTC. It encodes CACQLAAQETQYF. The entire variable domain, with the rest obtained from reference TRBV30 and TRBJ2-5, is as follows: SQTIHQWPATLVQPVGSPLSLECTVEGTSNPNLYWYRQAAGRGLQLLFYSVGIGQISSEVPQNLSASRPQDRQFILSSKKLLLSDSGFYLCACQLAAQETQYFGPGTRLLVL.

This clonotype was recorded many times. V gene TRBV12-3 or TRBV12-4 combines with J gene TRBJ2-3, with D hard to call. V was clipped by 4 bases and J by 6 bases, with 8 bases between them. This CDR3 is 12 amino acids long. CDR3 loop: CASSSQVDTQYF. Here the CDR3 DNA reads TGTGCCAGCAGTTCCCAGGTGGATACGCAGTATTTT.

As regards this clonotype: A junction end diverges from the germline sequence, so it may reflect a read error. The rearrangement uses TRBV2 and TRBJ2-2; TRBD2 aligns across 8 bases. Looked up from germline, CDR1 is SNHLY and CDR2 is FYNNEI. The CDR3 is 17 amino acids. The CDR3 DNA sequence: TGTGCCAGCAGGGAAGGGCTAGCGGGCCCGAACACCGGGGAGCTGTTTTTT. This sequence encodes CASREGLAGPNTGELFF.